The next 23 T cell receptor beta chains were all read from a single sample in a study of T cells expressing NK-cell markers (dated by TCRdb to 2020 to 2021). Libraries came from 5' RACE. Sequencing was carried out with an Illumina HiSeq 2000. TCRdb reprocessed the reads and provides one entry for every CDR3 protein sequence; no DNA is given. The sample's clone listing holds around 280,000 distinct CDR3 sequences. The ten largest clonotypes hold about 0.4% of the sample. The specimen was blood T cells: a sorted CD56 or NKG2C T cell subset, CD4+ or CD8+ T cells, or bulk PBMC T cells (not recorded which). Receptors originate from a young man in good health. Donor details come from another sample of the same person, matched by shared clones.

The CDR3 sequence is CSVERSPTNEQFF. The chain uses TRBV29-1 and TRBJ2-1. The CDR3 contains 13 residues. Germline V gene lookup returns CDR1 SQVTM and CDR2 ANQGSEA.

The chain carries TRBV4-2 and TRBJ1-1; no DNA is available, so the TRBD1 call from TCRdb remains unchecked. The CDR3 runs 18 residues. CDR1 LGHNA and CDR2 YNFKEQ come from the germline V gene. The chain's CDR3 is CASSPTLRQGIMNTEAFF.

The CDR3 spells CASKPRGNQPQHF. The V call is TRBV6-1, the J call TRBJ1-5. The CDR3 sequence is 13 residues long. The germline V gene has CDR1 MNHNS and CDR2 SASEGT.

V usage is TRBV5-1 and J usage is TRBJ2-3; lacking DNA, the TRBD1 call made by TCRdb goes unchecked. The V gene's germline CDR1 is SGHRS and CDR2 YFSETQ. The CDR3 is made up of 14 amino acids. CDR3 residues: CASSPGTSTDTQYF. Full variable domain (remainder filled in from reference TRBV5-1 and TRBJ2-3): KAGVTQTPRYLIKTRGQQVTLSCSPISGHRSVSWYQQTPGQGLQFLFEYFSETQRNKGNFPGRFSGRQFSNSRSEMNVSTLELGDSALYLCASSPGTSTDTQYFGPGTRLTVL.

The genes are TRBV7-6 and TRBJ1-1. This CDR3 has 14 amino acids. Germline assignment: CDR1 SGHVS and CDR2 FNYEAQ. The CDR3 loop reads CASSFSAMNTEAFF.

The CDR3 region is CASSYGHLSTDTQYF. The chain uses TRBV6-5 and TRBJ2-3. Germline V gives CDR1 MNHEY, CDR2 SVGAGI. This CDR3 is 15 amino acids long.

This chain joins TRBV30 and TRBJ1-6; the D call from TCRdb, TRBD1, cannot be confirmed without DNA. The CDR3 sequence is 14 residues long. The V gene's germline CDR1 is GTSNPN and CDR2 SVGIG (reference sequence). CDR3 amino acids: CAWRQGARNSPLHF.

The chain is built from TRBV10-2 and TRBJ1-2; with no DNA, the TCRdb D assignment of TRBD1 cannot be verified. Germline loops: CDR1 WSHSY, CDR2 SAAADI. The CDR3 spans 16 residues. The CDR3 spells CASSEQGRGGNYGYTF.

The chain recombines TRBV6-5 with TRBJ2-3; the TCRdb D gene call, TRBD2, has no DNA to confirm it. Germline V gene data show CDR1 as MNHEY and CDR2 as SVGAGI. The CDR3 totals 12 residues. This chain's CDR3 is CASSKTSGTQYF.

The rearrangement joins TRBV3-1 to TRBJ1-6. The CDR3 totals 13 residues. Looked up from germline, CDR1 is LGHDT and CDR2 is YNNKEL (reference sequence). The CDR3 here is CASSQVGFSPLHF.

CDR3: CATDRSYNEQFF. The chain uses TRBV6-1 and TRBJ2-1; TCRdb proposes TRBD1, but this gene call is untestable without DNA. Germline lookup yields CDR1 MNHNS and CDR2 SASEGT. This CDR3 region has 12 residues.

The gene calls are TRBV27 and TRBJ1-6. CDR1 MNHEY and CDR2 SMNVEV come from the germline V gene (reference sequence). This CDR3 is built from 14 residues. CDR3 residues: CASSLTRGKPPLHF.

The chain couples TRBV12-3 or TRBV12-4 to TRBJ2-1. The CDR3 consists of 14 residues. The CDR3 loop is CATSGRTPYNEQFF.

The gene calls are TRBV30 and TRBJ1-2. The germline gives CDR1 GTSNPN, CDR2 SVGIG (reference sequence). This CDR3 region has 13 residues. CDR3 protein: CAWSGRPEDSYTF.

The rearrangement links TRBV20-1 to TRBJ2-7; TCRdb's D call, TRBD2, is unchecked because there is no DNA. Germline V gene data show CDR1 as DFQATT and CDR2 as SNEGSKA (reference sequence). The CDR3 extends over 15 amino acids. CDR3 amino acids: CSAGTTSGREYEQYF.

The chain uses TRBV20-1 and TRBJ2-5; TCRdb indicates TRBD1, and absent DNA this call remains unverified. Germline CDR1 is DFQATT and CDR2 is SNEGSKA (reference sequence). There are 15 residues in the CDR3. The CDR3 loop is CSATPYRGRRETQYF.

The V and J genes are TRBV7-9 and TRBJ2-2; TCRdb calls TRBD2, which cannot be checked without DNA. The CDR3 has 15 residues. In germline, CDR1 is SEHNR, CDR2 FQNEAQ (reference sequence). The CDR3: CASSSLGGNTGELFF. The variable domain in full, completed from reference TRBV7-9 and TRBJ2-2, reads DTGVSQNPRHKITKRGQNVTFRCDPISEHNRLYWYRQTLGQGPEFLTYFQNEAQLEKSRLLSDRFSAERPKGSFSTLEIQRTEQGDSAMYLCASSSLGGNTGELFFGEGSRLTVL.

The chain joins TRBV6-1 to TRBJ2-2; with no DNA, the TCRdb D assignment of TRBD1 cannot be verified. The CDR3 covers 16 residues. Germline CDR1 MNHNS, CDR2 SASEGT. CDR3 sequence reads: CASRQTGFYSAGELFF.

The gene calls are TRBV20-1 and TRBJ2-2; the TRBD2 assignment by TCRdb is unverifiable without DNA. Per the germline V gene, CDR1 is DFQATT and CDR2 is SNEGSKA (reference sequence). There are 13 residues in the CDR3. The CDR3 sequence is CSARVMSGGELFF.

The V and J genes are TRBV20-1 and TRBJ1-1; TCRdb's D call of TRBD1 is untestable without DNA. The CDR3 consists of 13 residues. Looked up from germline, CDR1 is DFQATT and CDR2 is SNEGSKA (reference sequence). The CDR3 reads CSANRGTSTEAFF.

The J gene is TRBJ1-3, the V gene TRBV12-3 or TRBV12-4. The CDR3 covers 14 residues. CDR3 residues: CASHYWASGNTIYF.

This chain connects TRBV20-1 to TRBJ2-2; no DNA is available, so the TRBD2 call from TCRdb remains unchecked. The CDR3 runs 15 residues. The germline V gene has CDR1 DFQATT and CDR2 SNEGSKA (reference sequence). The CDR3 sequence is CSARDRRDYTGELFF.

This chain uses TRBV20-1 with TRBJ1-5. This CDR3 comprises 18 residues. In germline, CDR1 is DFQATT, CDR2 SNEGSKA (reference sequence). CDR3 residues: CSARGDFLVSGGYQPQHF.